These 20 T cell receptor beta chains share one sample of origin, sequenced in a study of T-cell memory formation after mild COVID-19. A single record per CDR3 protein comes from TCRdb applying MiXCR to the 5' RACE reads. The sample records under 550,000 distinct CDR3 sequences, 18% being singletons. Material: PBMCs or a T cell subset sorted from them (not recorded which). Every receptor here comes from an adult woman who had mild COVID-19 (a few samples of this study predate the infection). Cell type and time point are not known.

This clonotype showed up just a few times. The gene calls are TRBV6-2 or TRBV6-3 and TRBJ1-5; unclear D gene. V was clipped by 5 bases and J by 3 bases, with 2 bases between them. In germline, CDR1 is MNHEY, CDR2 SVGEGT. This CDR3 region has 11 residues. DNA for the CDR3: TGTGCCAGCAGTAACAATCAGCCCCAGCATTTT. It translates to CASSNNQPQHF.

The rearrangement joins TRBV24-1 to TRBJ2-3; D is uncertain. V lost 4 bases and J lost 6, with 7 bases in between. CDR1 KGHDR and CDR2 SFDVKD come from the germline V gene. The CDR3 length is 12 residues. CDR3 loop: CATSDLGDTQYF. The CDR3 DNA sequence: TGTGCCACCAGTGACCTGGGGGATACGCAGTATTTT.

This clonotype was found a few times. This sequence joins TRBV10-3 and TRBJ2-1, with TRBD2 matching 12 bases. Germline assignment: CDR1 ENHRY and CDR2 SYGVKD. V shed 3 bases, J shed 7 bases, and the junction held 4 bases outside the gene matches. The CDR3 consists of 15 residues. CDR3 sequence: CAISELAGGANEQFF. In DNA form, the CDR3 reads TGTGCCATCAGTGAACTAGCGGGGGGCGCAAATGAGCAGTTCTTC.

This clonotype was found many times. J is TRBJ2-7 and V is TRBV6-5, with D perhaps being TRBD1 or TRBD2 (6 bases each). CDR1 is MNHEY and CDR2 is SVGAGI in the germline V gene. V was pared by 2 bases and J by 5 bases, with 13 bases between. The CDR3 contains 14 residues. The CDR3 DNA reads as TGTGCCAGCAGTTACCGGGGGCCCCACGACGAGCAGTACTTC. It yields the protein CASSYRGPHDEQYF.

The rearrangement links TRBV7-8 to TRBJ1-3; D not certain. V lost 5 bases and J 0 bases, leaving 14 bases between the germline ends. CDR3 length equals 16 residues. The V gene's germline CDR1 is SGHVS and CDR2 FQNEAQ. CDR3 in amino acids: CASSPPRAASGNTIYF. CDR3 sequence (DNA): TGTGCCAGCAGCCCACCACGGGCAGCCTCTGGAAACACCATATATTTT.

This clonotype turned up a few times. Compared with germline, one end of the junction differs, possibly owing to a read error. CDR3 DNA: TGTGCCAGCAGCTTAGACGTGTTCATAAACTTC. Translation gives CASSLDVFINF. This chain joins TRBV7-9 and TRBJ2-5, with D hard to call. From germline, CDR1 is SEHNR and CDR2 FQNEAQ (reference sequence). This CDR3 comprises 11 residues.

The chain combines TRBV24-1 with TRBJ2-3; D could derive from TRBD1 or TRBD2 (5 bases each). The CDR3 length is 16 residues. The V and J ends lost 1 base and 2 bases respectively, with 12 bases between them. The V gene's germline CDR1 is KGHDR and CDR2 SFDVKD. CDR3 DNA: TGTGCCACCAGTGATTTTGTGGGGACCACCACAGATACGCAGTATTTT. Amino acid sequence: CATSDFVGTTTDTQYF.

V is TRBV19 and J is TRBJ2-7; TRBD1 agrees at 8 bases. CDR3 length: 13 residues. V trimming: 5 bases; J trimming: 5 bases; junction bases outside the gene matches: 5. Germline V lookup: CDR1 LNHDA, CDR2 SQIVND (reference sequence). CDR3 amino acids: CASSLRTGNEQYF. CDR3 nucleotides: TGTGCCAGTAGTCTCCGGACAGGGAACGAGCAGTACTTC.

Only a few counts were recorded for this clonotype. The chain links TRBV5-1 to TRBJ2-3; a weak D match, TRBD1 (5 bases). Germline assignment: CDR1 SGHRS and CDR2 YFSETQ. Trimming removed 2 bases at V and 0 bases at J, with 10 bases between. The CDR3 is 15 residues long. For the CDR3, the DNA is TGCGCCAGCAGCTTACAGGACACTAGCACAGATACGCAGTATTTT. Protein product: CASSLQDTSTDTQYF.

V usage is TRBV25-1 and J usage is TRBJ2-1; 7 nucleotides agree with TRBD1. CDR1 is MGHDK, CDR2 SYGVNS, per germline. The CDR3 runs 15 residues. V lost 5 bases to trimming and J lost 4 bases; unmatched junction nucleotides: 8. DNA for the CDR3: TGTGCCAGCAGTAAGACAGGGACCACGTACAATGAGCAGTTCTTC. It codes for CASSKTGTTYNEQFF.

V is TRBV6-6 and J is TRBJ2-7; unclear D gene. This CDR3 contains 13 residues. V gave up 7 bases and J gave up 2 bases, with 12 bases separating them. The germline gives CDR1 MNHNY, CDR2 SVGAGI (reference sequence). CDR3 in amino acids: CASTTESTYEQYF. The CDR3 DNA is TGTGCCAGCACCACGGAAAGCACCTACGAGCAGTACTTC.

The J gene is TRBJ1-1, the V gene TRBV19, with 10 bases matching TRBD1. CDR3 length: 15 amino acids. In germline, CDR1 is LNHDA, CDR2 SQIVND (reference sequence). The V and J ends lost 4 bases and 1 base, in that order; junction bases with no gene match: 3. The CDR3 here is CASSSWDRGNTEAFF. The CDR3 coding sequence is TGTGCCAGTAGTAGTTGGGACAGGGGGAACACTGAAGCTTTCTTT.

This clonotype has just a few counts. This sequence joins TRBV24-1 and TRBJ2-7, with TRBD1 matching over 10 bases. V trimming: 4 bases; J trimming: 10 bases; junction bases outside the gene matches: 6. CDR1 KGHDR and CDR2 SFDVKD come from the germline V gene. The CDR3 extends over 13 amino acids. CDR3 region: CATSDPGQGEQYF. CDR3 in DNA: TGTGCCACCAGTGACCCCGGACAGGGGGAACAGTACTTC.

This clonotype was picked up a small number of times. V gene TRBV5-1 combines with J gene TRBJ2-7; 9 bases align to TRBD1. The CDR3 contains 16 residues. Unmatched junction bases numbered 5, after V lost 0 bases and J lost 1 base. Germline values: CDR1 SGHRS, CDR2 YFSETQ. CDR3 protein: CASSLAEGTGSYEQYF. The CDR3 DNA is TGCGCCAGCAGCTTGGCGGAAGGGACAGGGTCCTACGAGCAGTACTTC. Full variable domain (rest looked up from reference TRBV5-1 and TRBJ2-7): KAGVTQTPRYLIKTRGQQVTLSCSPISGHRSVSWYQQTPGQGLQFLFEYFSETQRNKGNFPGRFSGRQFSNSRSEMNVSTLELGDSALYLCASSLAEGTGSYEQYFGPGTRLTVT.

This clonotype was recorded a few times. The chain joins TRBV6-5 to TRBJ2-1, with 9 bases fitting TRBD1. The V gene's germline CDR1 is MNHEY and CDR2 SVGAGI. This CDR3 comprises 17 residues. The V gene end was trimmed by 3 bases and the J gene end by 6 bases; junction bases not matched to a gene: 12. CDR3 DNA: TGTGCCAGCAGTTATCTCCCGGGACAGGGACGAGGCAATGAGCAGTTCTTC. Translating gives CASSYLPGQGRGNEQFF.

The CDR3 region has the DNA TGTGCCAGCAGCTTAGTCGCGGAGGGGAGGTCCTACGAGCAGTACTTC. Amino acids: CASSLVAEGRSYEQYF. The chain is built from TRBV7-9 and TRBJ2-7; D is perhaps TRBD2 (6 bases). The CDR3 length is 16 residues. Looked up from germline, CDR1 is SEHNR and CDR2 is FQNEAQ (reference sequence). Trimming shortened V by 1 base and J by 1 base, and 14 bases separated the two germline ends. The full variable domain, in which reference TRBV7-9 and TRBJ2-7 provide the parts outside the CDR3, is DTGVSQNPRHKITKRGQNVTFRCDPISEHNRLYWYRQTLGQGPEFLTYFQNEAQLEKSRLLSDRFSAERPKGSFSTLEIQRTEQGDSAMYLCASSLVAEGRSYEQYFGPGTRLTVT.

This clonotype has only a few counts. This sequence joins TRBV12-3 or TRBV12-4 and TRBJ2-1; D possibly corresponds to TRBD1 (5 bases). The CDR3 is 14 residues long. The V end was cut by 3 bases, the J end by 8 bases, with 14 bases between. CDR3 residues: CASSFRAGFDEQFF. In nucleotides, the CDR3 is TGTGCCAGCAGTTTCAGGGCAGGGTTCGATGAGCAGTTCTTC.

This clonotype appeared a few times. This chain's CDR3 is CSALGGWRGNTEAFF. The CDR3, as DNA: TGCAGTGCTTTGGGGGGGTGGCGGGGTAACACTGAAGCTTTCTTT. This chain links TRBV20-1 with TRBJ1-1, with D tentatively TRBD1 (5 bases). V lost 5 bases to trimming and J lost 2 bases, with 18 bases between them. CDR1 DFQATT and CDR2 SNEGSKA come from the germline V gene (reference sequence). This CDR3 contains 15 residues.

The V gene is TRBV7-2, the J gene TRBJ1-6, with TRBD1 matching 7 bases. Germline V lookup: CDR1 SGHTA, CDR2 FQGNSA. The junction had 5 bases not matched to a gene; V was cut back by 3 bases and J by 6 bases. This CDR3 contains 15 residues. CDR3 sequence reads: CASSFRGQPNSPLHF. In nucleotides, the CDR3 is TGTGCCAGCAGCTTCAGGGGACAGCCTAATTCACCCCTCCACTTT.

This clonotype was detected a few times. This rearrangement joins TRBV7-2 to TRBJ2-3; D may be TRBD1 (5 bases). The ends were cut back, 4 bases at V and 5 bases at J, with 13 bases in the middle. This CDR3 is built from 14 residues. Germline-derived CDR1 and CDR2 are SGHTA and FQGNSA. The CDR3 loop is CASSSTRVGDTQYF. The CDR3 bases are TGTGCCAGCAGCTCGACCAGGGTCGGAGATACGCAGTATTTT.